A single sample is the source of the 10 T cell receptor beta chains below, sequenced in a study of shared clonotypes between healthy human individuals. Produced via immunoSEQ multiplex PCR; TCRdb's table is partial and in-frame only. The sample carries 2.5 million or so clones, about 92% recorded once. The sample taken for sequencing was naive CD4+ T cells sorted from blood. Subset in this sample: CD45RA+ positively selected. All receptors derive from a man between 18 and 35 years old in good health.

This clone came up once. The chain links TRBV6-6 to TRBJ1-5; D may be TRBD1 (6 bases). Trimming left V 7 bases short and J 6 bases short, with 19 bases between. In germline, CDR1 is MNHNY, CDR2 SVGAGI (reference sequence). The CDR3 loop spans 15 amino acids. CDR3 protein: CASTPPEGVFQPQHF. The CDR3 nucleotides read TGTGCCAGCACCCCCCCAGAGGGGGTATTTCAGCCCCAGCATTTT.

In nucleotides, the CDR3 is TGTGCCAGCAGCCCCCAGCGGAACACCGGGGAGCTGTTTTTT. Amino acid sequence: CASSPQRNTGELFF. This sequence joins TRBV11-2 and TRBJ2-2; D uncertain. Trimming cost V 5 bases and J 1 base, with 8 bases left between them. The CDR3 covers 14 residues. The germline V gene encodes CDR1 SGHAT and CDR2 FQNNGV.

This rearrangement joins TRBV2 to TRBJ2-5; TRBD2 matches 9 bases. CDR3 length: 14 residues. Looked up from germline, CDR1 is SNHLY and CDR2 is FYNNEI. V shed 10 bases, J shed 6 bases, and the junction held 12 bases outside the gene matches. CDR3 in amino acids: CANRRGGARKTQYF. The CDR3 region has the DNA TGTGCCAACCGGCGGGGGGGCGCGAGGAAGACCCAGTACTTC.

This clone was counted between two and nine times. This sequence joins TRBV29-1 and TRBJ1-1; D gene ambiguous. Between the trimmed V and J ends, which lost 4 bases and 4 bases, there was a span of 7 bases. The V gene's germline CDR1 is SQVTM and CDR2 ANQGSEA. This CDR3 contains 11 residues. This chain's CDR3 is CSVVMVTEAFF. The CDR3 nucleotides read TGCAGCGTTGTCATGGTCACTGAAGCTTTCTTT.

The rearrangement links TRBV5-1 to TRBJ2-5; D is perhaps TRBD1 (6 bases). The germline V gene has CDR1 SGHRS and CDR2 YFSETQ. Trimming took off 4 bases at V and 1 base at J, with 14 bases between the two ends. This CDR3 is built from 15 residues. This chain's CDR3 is CASSADRWPQETQYF. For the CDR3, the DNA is TGCGCCAGCAGCGCCGACAGGTGGCCCCAAGAGACCCAGTACTTC.

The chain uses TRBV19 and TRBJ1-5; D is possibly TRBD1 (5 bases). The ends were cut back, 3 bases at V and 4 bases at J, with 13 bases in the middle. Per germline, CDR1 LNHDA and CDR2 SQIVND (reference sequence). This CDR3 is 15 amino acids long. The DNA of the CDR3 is TGTGCCAGTAGTATTATAGGGGAAGGAAATCAGCCCCAGCATTTT. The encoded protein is CASSIIGEGNQPQHF.

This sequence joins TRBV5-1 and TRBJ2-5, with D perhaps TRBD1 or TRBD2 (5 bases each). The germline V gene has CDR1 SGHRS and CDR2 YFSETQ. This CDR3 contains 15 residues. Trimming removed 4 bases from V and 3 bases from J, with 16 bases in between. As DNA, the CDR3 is TGCGCCAGCAGCACAGATGGCCGAGGGGAAGAGACCCAGTACTTC. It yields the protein CASSTDGRGEETQYF.

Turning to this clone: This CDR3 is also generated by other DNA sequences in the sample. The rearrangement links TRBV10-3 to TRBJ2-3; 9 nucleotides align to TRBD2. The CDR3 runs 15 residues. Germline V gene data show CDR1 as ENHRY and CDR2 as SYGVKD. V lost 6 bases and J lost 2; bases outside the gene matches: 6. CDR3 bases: TGTGCCATCAGCCCCGGACTAGCGACCACAGATACGCAGTATTTT. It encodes CAISPGLATTDTQYF.

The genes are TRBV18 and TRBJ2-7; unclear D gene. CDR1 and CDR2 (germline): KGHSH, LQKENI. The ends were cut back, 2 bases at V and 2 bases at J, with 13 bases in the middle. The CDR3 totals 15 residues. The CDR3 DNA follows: TGTGCCAGCTCACCAGGCAGAGCCTCAACCTACGAGCAGTACTTC. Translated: CASSPGRASTYEQYF.

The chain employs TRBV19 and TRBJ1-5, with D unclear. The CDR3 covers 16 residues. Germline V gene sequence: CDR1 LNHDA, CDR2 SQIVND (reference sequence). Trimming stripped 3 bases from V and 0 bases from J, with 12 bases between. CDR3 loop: CASSIRSFPSNQPQHF. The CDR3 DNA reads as TGTGCCAGTAGTATTAGGTCATTCCCTAGCAATCAGCCCCAGCATTTT.